These T cell receptor beta chains were read from a single sample in a study of OX40 agonist ivuxolimab in advanced cancers. Libraries were prepared by immunoSEQ multiplex PCR; TCRdb keeps only in-frame clonotypes and omits some of them. The top ten hold over 0.55% of the sample, which has about 40,000 clones, around 89% seen once. The sequencing used CD4+ or CD8+ T cells sorted from blood, collected in a trial of the OX40 agonist ivuxolimab. These receptor sequences come from an adult with an advanced solid tumor such as melanoma, head and neck, liver or kidney cancer. CDR3s include the opening cysteine and the closing phenylalanine or tryptophan. The order of the fields is D gene, J gene, clone size, V gene, CDR3 protein, CDR3 DNA. The D gene is left open where the match is weak. Some rows have no size entry. The others give once, few or many, or a class for an expanded clone.

d_call: NA
j_call: TRBJ1-5
clone_size: NA
v_call: TRBV19
cdr3_aa: CASPWRELYSNQPQHF
cdr3_nt: TGTGCCAGTCCCTGGAGGGAACTCTATAGCAATCAGCCCCAGCATTTT

d_call: NA
j_call: TRBJ1-2
clone_size: NA
v_call: TRBV7-2
cdr3_aa: CASSPQGTGYYGYTF
cdr3_nt: TGTGCCAGCAGCCCGCAGGGAACAGGGTACTATGGCTACACCTTC

d_call: TRBD1
j_call: TRBJ2-1
clone_size: NA
v_call: TRBV18
cdr3_aa: CASSPGTGSYNEQFF
cdr3_nt: TGTGCCAGCTCACCCGGGACAGGGTCCTACAATGAGCAGTTCTTC

d_call: NA
j_call: TRBJ1-1
clone_size: NA
v_call: TRBV27
cdr3_aa: CASSLFPLFHTEAFF
cdr3_nt: TGTGCCAGCAGTTTATTCCCTCTCTTTCACACTGAAGCTTTCTTT

d_call: NA
j_call: TRBJ2-5
clone_size: NA
v_call: TRBV6-1
cdr3_aa: CASSLGPLRETQYF
cdr3_nt: TGTGCCAGCAGTCTAGGACCTCTTCGAGAGACCCAGTACTTC

d_call: TRBD1
j_call: TRBJ1-2
clone_size: NA
v_call: TRBV29-1
cdr3_aa: CSVAKGSGSGQGFYGYTF
cdr3_nt: TGCAGCGTTGCAAAGGGATCTGGGTCGGGACAGGGATTCTATGGCTACACCTTC

d_call: NA
j_call: TRBJ2-3
clone_size: NA
v_call: TRBV2
cdr3_aa: CASSVGGSTDTQYF
cdr3_nt: TGTGCCAGCAGTGTGGGGGGCAGCACAGATACGCAGTATTTT

d_call: NA
j_call: TRBJ2-7
clone_size: NA
v_call: TRBV6-5
cdr3_aa: CASRYRDHTYEQYF
cdr3_nt: TGTGCCAGCAGATACCGGGACCATACCTACGAGCAGTACTTC

d_call: NA
j_call: TRBJ2-3
clone_size: NA
v_call: TRBV18
cdr3_aa: CASSPPTQQADTQYF
cdr3_nt: TGTGCCAGCTCACCACCGACCCAGCAGGCAGATACGCAGTATTTT

d_call: NA
j_call: TRBJ2-7
clone_size: NA
v_call: TRBV5-6
cdr3_aa: CASSSRQDLSYEQYF
cdr3_nt: TGTGCCAGCAGCTCGAGGCAGGACCTCTCCTACGAGCAGTACTTC

d_call: NA
j_call: TRBJ1-5
clone_size: few
v_call: TRBV2
cdr3_aa: CASSTRTAQPQHF
cdr3_nt: TGTGCCAGCAGTACCCGGACAGCTCAGCCCCAGCATTTT

d_call: NA
j_call: TRBJ1-1
clone_size: NA
v_call: TRBV11-3
cdr3_aa: CASSSRRNTEAFF
cdr3_nt: TGTGCCAGCAGCTCCAGGAGGAACACTGAAGCTTTCTTT

d_call: NA
j_call: TRBJ1-1
clone_size: NA
v_call: TRBV5-1
cdr3_aa: CASSLTGVMNTEAFF
cdr3_nt: TGCGCCAGCAGCTTGACAGGAGTAATGAACACTGAAGCTTTCTTT

d_call: TRBD1
j_call: TRBJ1-1
clone_size: few
v_call: TRBV7-9
cdr3_aa: CASSLRQGNTEAFF
cdr3_nt: TGTGCCAGCAGCTTAAGACAGGGAAACACTGAAGCTTTCTTT

d_call: TRBD1
j_call: TRBJ2-7
clone_size: NA
v_call: TRBV6-5
cdr3_aa: CASRPTGFYEQYF
cdr3_nt: TGTGCCAGCAGACCGACAGGGTTCTACGAGCAGTACTTC

d_call: TRBD1
j_call: TRBJ1-1
clone_size: NA
v_call: TRBV7-3
cdr3_aa: CASSEHRGLTEAFF
cdr3_nt: TGTGCCAGCAGCGAACACAGGGGGCTCACTGAAGCTTTCTTT

d_call: NA
j_call: TRBJ2-5
clone_size: NA
v_call: TRBV6-1
cdr3_aa: CASSVVQAETQYF
cdr3_nt: TGTGCCAGCAGTGTCGTCCAGGCCGAGACCCAGTACTTC

d_call: NA
j_call: TRBJ2-7
clone_size: NA
v_call: TRBV7-2
cdr3_aa: CASSLYRAYEQYF
cdr3_nt: TGTGCCAGCAGCTTATACAGGGCCTACGAGCAGTACTTC

d_call: TRBD2
j_call: TRBJ2-2
clone_size: NA
v_call: TRBV7-3
cdr3_aa: CASSLTSGGYTGELFF
cdr3_nt: TGTGCCAGCAGCTTAACGAGCGGGGGGTACACCGGGGAGCTGTTTTTT

d_call: NA
j_call: TRBJ2-7
clone_size: NA
v_call: TRBV5-1
cdr3_aa: CASSLGGQDEQYF
cdr3_nt: TGCGCCAGCAGCTTGGGGGGCCAGGACGAGCAGTACTTC

d_call: TRBD1
j_call: TRBJ1-5
clone_size: NA
v_call: TRBV15
cdr3_aa: CATSRAVPGTGGVSNQPQHF
cdr3_nt: TGTGCCACCAGCAGAGCTGTTCCTGGGACAGGGGGCGTGAGCAATCAGCCCCAGCATTTT

d_call: NA
j_call: TRBJ1-1
clone_size: NA
v_call: TRBV10-3
cdr3_aa: CATGTYRDTEAFF
cdr3_nt: TGTGCCACCGGGACCTACCGCGACACTGAAGCTTTCTTT

d_call: NA
j_call: TRBJ1-1
clone_size: once
v_call: TRBV19
cdr3_aa: CASIPRTSLPTEAFF
cdr3_nt: TGTGCCAGTATCCCCAGGACTTCACTCCCCACTGAAGCTTTCTTT

d_call: NA
j_call: TRBJ1-1
clone_size: NA
v_call: TRBV29-1
cdr3_aa: CSVEDTGLTEAFF
cdr3_nt: TGCAGCGTTGAAGACACAGGGCTGACTGAAGCTTTCTTT

d_call: NA
j_call: TRBJ2-5
clone_size: NA
v_call: TRBV19
cdr3_aa: CASRENRQETQYF
cdr3_nt: TGTGCCAGTAGGGAAAATAGGCAAGAGACCCAGTACTTC

d_call: NA
j_call: TRBJ1-1
clone_size: NA
v_call: TRBV6-5
cdr3_aa: CASSYRGRITEAFF
cdr3_nt: TGTGCCAGCAGTTACAGGGGAAGAATAACTGAAGCTTTCTTT

d_call: NA
j_call: TRBJ1-1
clone_size: NA
v_call: TRBV5-4
cdr3_aa: CASSRAVGHPNTEAFF
cdr3_nt: TGTGCCAGCAGCCGTGCGGTGGGGCACCCGAACACTGAAGCTTTCTTT

d_call: TRBD1
j_call: TRBJ2-3
clone_size: NA
v_call: TRBV5-4
cdr3_aa: CASSQRTGSVDTQYF
cdr3_nt: TGTGCCAGCAGCCAGAGGACAGGGTCGGTGGATACGCAGTATTTT

d_call: NA
j_call: TRBJ2-7
clone_size: NA
v_call: TRBV4-2
cdr3_aa: CASSQESQTQQYF
cdr3_nt: TGTGCCAGCAGCCAAGAGAGCCAGACCCAGCAGTACTTC

d_call: NA
j_call: TRBJ1-5
clone_size: NA
v_call: TRBV11-3
cdr3_aa: CASSMGGRDSNQPQHF
cdr3_nt: TGTGCCAGCAGCATGGGGGGGAGGGATAGCAATCAGCCCCAGCATTTT

d_call: NA
j_call: TRBJ1-2
clone_size: NA
v_call: TRBV19
cdr3_aa: CASSTRQNNYGYTF
cdr3_nt: TGTGCCAGTAGTACTAGACAGAATAACTATGGCTACACCTTC

d_call: NA
j_call: TRBJ1-2
clone_size: NA
v_call: TRBV7-2
cdr3_aa: CASSLAMGTRSYTF
cdr3_nt: TGTGCCAGCAGCTTAGCTATGGGTACCCGAAGCTACACCTTC

d_call: NA
j_call: TRBJ2-5
clone_size: NA
v_call: TRBV6-1
cdr3_aa: CASSPMGGPETQYF
cdr3_nt: TGTGCCAGCAGTCCCATGGGGGGGCCAGAGACCCAGTACTTC

d_call: TRBD2
j_call: TRBJ2-1
clone_size: NA
v_call: TRBV6-6
cdr3_aa: CASNRGGSINEQFF
cdr3_nt: TGTGCCAGCAACCGGGGGGGGTCTATCAATGAGCAGTTCTTC

d_call: NA
j_call: TRBJ1-1
clone_size: once
v_call: TRBV5-1
cdr3_aa: CASGLGQNTEAFF
cdr3_nt: TGCGCCAGCGGTTTGGGACAGAACACTGAAGCTTTCTTT

d_call: NA
j_call: TRBJ1-1
clone_size: NA
v_call: TRBV25-1
cdr3_aa: CASSGYWNTEAFF
cdr3_nt: TGTGCCAGCAGTGGGTATTGGAACACTGAAGCTTTCTTT

d_call: NA
j_call: TRBJ1-2
clone_size: NA
v_call: TRBV7-2
cdr3_aa: CASSLVGTPHGGYTF
cdr3_nt: TGTGCCAGCAGCTTAGTGGGGACCCCGCACGGCGGCTACACCTTC

d_call: TRBD2
j_call: TRBJ2-2
clone_size: NA
v_call: TRBV9
cdr3_aa: CASSVISSGGLNTGELFF
cdr3_nt: TGTGCCAGCAGCGTAATATCTAGCGGGGGCCTGAACACCGGGGAGCTGTTTTTT

d_call: TRBD1
j_call: TRBJ1-2
clone_size: NA
v_call: TRBV10-3
cdr3_aa: CAIRDRGGGYTF
cdr3_nt: TGTGCCATCAGGGACAGGGGCGGTGGCTACACCTTC

d_call: NA
j_call: TRBJ1-3
clone_size: NA
v_call: TRBV5-5
cdr3_aa: CASSLSPLTERNTIYF
cdr3_nt: TGTGCCAGCAGCTTGTCCCCTTTGACAGAGAGAAACACCATATATTTT

d_call: NA
j_call: TRBJ2-7
clone_size: NA
v_call: TRBV9
cdr3_aa: CASSVGTGAYEQYF
cdr3_nt: TGTGCCAGCAGCGTAGGAACAGGAGCCTACGAGCAGTACTTC

d_call: NA
j_call: TRBJ1-4
clone_size: NA
v_call: TRBV5-1
cdr3_aa: CASSLVADREKLFF
cdr3_nt: TGCGCCAGCAGCTTGGTGGCAGACAGGGAAAAACTGTTTTTT

d_call: NA
j_call: TRBJ1-3
clone_size: NA
v_call: TRBV6-1
cdr3_aa: CASRESSGNTIYF
cdr3_nt: TGTGCCAGCAGGGAGAGCTCTGGAAACACCATATATTTT

d_call: NA
j_call: TRBJ2-1
clone_size: NA
v_call: TRBV27
cdr3_aa: CASSLTYYAHNEQFF
cdr3_nt: TGTGCCAGCAGTCTTACGTACTATGCTCACAATGAGCAGTTCTTC

d_call: NA
j_call: TRBJ1-1
clone_size: NA
v_call: TRBV5-1
cdr3_aa: CASSFGQTTEAFF
cdr3_nt: TGCGCCAGCAGTTTTGGACAGACCACTGAAGCTTTCTTT

d_call: TRBD1
j_call: TRBJ1-2
clone_size: NA
v_call: TRBV27
cdr3_aa: CASSVSTGARGYGYTF
cdr3_nt: TGTGCCAGCAGTGTCTCCACAGGGGCGCGAGGCTATGGCTACACCTTC